This TCR beta chain comes out of a study of blood T cells in healthy people across ages. The junction had 6 bases not matched to a gene; V was cut back by 7 bases and J by 4 bases. This CDR3 is 12 amino acids long. Germline assignment: CDR1 SQVTM and CDR2 ANQGSEA. A sample-barcoded 5' primer and a J-beta primer mix were used in a second PCR of about 7 to 11 cycles. One entry per CDR3 protein results from TCRdb running MiXCR on the 5' RACE reads. In the table there are 1.5 million to 2 million distinct CDR3 sequences, approximately 50% of which are singletons. Whole-study results and caveats: Among long-lived donors, naive CD4+ cells were more numerous and diversity higher than in aged donors. The study could not conclusively compare naive and antigen-experienced cells, given its unsorted PBMCs. Naive T cell percentage and TCR beta diversity correlated strongly.

This clonotype was detected a few times. The target antigen is unknown. This receptor was taken from a woman in her 40s in good health. Input material: blood. The gene calls are TRBV29-1 and TRBJ2-5, with 7 positions matching TRBD1. CDR3 DNA: TGCAGCGCCCAGGGGGTTGGAGAGACCCAGTACTTC. It yields the protein CSAQGVGETQYF. The variable domain in full, completed from reference TRBV29-1 and TRBJ2-5, reads SAVISQKPSRDICQRGTSLTIQCQVDSQVTMMFWYRQQPGQSLTLIATANQGSEATYESGFVIDKFPISRPNLTFSTLTVSNMSPEDSSIYLCSAQGVGETQYFGPGTRLLVL.